These T cell receptor beta chains were read from a single sample in a study of blood T cells in healthy people across ages. TCRdb fed the 5' RACE reads into MiXCR, producing one record per CDR3 protein. The sample consists of around 1.7 million distinct CDR3 sequences, 28% of them appearing once. Sequenced sample: blood. Receptors originate from a woman aged 25 to 39 in good health. Both conserved end residues are part of each CDR3. Fields, in order: clone size, D gene, V gene, J gene, CDR3 DNA, CDR3 protein. D genes are given only for firm matches. Rows may omit the clone size; those that give it use once, few, many or a size class.

clone_size: many
d_call: TRBD2
v_call: TRBV12-3/TRBV12-4
j_call: TRBJ2-4
cdr3_nt: TGTGCCAGCAGTACGGGGGGGGAAAACATTCAGTACTTC
cdr3_aa: CASSTGGENIQYF

clone_size: few
d_call: NA
v_call: TRBV14
j_call: TRBJ2-3
cdr3_nt: TGTACCAGCAGCCAGCAGGGTCTAGTGGCAGATACGCAGTATTTT
cdr3_aa: CTSSQQGLVADTQYF

clone_size: NA
d_call: NA
v_call: TRBV30
j_call: TRBJ2-1
cdr3_nt: TGTGCCCGGAGTGTATGGGCAGGGGTCGGCAATGAGCAGTTCTTC
cdr3_aa: CARSVWAGVGNEQFF

clone_size: few
d_call: NA
v_call: TRBV20-1
j_call: TRBJ2-5
cdr3_nt: TGCAGTGCGCCGTCGACCCTGCAAGAGACCCAGTACTTC
cdr3_aa: CSAPSTLQETQYF

clone_size: NA
d_call: NA
v_call: TRBV7-2
j_call: TRBJ2-1
cdr3_nt: TGTGCCAGCAGCTTTTTTCAGTCGGGCAATGAGCAGTTCTTC
cdr3_aa: CASSFFQSGNEQFF

clone_size: NA
d_call: NA
v_call: TRBV4-2
j_call: TRBJ1-4
cdr3_nt: TGTGCCAGCAGCCGTGGAGGACAGCTGACCTTT
cdr3_aa: CASSRGGQLTF

clone_size: NA
d_call: NA
v_call: TRBV7-2
j_call: TRBJ2-1
cdr3_nt: TGTGCCAGCAGCAAACAGATTAATGAGCAGTTCTTC
cdr3_aa: CASSKQINEQFF

clone_size: NA
d_call: TRBD1
v_call: TRBV5-5
j_call: TRBJ2-7
cdr3_nt: TGTGCCAGCAGCTTCTGGACAGGGAGGTCCTACGAGCAGTACTTC
cdr3_aa: CASSFWTGRSYEQYF

clone_size: few
d_call: NA
v_call: TRBV10-3
j_call: TRBJ2-1
cdr3_nt: TGTGCCATCAAATCAACCGGGAAGTCAACAGGGAATGAGCAGTTCTTC
cdr3_aa: CAIKSTGKSTGNEQFF

clone_size: NA
d_call: TRBD1
v_call: TRBV2
j_call: TRBJ1-2
cdr3_nt: TGTGCCAGCAGCTACCTCCCGGGACAGGGGGCGCTTGTAGGTGGCTACACCTTC
cdr3_aa: CASSYLPGQGALVGGYTF

clone_size: NA
d_call: TRBD1
v_call: TRBV11-2
j_call: TRBJ2-1
cdr3_nt: TGTGCCAGCACCTTACAGGGGGAGACCTACAATGAGCAGTTCTTC
cdr3_aa: CASTLQGETYNEQFF

clone_size: NA
d_call: NA
v_call: TRBV6-1
j_call: TRBJ2-7
cdr3_nt: TGTGCCAGCAGTGATTTTAGGGCTACTTATGAGCAGTACTTC
cdr3_aa: CASSDFRATYEQYF

clone_size: few
d_call: TRBD1
v_call: TRBV29-1
j_call: TRBJ2-3
cdr3_nt: TGCAGCGTCGTACAGGGGAGCGTCACAGATACGCAGTATTTT
cdr3_aa: CSVVQGSVTDTQYF

clone_size: NA
d_call: TRBD1
v_call: TRBV12-3/TRBV12-4
j_call: TRBJ2-4
cdr3_nt: TGTGCCAGCAGAGTTCCGGGACAGGGGTACAATGAGCAGTACTTC
cdr3_aa: CASRVPGQGYNEQYF

clone_size: few
d_call: NA
v_call: TRBV12-3/TRBV12-4
j_call: TRBJ2-1
cdr3_nt: TGTGCCAGCAGACCATGGGGCAGCCTCTCCTACAATGAGCAGTTCTTC
cdr3_aa: CASRPWGSLSYNEQFF

clone_size: few
d_call: TRBD2
v_call: TRBV4-3
j_call: TRBJ2-1
cdr3_nt: TGCGCCAGCAGCCAAGGGGCTAGCGGGAGAGGCAATGAGCAGTTCTTC
cdr3_aa: CASSQGASGRGNEQFF

clone_size: NA
d_call: NA
v_call: TRBV5-1
j_call: TRBJ2-7
cdr3_nt: TGCGCCAGCAGCCCGATGGACAGTACCTACGAGCAGTACTTC
cdr3_aa: CASSPMDSTYEQYF

clone_size: NA
d_call: NA
v_call: TRBV20-1
j_call: TRBJ2-5
cdr3_nt: TGCAGTGCCCAAGGGGGGCAAGAGACCCAGTACTTC
cdr3_aa: CSAQGGQETQYF

clone_size: few
d_call: NA
v_call: TRBV6-2/TRBV6-3
j_call: TRBJ2-7
cdr3_nt: TGTGCCAGCAGCTACCTCGAAACGGCGGTGTCCTACGAGCAGTACTTC
cdr3_aa: CASSYLETAVSYEQYF

clone_size: few
d_call: TRBD1
v_call: TRBV12-3/TRBV12-4
j_call: TRBJ1-1
cdr3_nt: TGTGCCAGCAGTTTGCAGGGGGCAGGGGTTGAAGCTTTCTTT
cdr3_aa: CASSLQGAGVEAFF

clone_size: NA
d_call: TRBD2
v_call: TRBV11-2
j_call: TRBJ2-3
cdr3_nt: TGTGCCAGCAGCCATAGCGGGATTAGCACAGATACGCAGTATTTT
cdr3_aa: CASSHSGISTDTQYF

clone_size: many
d_call: NA
v_call: TRBV9
j_call: TRBJ2-1
cdr3_nt: TGTGCCAGCAGCGTCTGGCAGAGCTCCTACAATGAGCAGTTCTTC
cdr3_aa: CASSVWQSSYNEQFF

clone_size: NA
d_call: TRBD2
v_call: TRBV7-3
j_call: TRBJ2-1
cdr3_nt: TGTGCCAGCAGCGTTCGCGGGGGGGCGGAGAACAATGAGCAGTTCTTC
cdr3_aa: CASSVRGGAENNEQFF

clone_size: NA
d_call: NA
v_call: TRBV25-1
j_call: TRBJ2-6
cdr3_nt: TGTGCCAGCAGTGAATCGGCCACCCCGGGGGCCAACGTCCTGACTTTC
cdr3_aa: CASSESATPGANVLTF

clone_size: few
d_call: TRBD1
v_call: TRBV29-1
j_call: TRBJ1-2
cdr3_nt: TGCAGCGTCGCAGGGGGCATGGGCTACACCTTC
cdr3_aa: CSVAGGMGYTF

clone_size: few
d_call: TRBD1
v_call: TRBV2
j_call: TRBJ1-2
cdr3_nt: TGTGCCAGCAGTGGCGACAGGGGCCTTCACTATGGCTACACCTTC
cdr3_aa: CASSGDRGLHYGYTF

clone_size: few
d_call: TRBD2
v_call: TRBV20-1
j_call: TRBJ2-1
cdr3_nt: TGCAGTCCCAAGAGGACTAGCCGAGAGCAGTTCTTC
cdr3_aa: CSPKRTSREQFF

clone_size: many
d_call: NA
v_call: TRBV7-2
j_call: TRBJ2-5
cdr3_nt: TGTGCCAGCAGCTCCGACTGGACGCGAGCTCAAGAGACCCAGTACTTC
cdr3_aa: CASSSDWTRAQETQYF

clone_size: NA
d_call: NA
v_call: TRBV20-1
j_call: TRBJ2-2
cdr3_nt: TGCAGTGCTAGAGCCAACTCGGCGGGCAACACCGGGGAGCTGTTTTTT
cdr3_aa: CSARANSAGNTGELFF

clone_size: many
d_call: TRBD2
v_call: TRBV5-1
j_call: TRBJ2-5
cdr3_nt: TGCGCCAGCAGCTTGGGACCAGCGGGGGGGCAAGAGACCCAGTACTTC
cdr3_aa: CASSLGPAGGQETQYF

clone_size: many
d_call: TRBD2
v_call: TRBV7-2
j_call: TRBJ2-1
cdr3_nt: TGTGCCAGCAGCTACCGCGGGGGAGCCCCAGGTGAGCAGTTCTTC
cdr3_aa: CASSYRGGAPGEQFF